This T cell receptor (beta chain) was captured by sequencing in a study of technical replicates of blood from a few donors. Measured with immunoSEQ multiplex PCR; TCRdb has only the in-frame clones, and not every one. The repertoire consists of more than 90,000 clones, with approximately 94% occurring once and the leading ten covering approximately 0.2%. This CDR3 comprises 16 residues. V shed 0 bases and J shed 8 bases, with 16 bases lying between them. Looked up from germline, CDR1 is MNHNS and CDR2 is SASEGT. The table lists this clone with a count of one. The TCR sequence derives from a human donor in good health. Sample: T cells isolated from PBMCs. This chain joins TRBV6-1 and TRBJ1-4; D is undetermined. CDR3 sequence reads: CASSEALNREWEKLFF. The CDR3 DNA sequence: TGTGCCAGCAGTGAAGCGCTGAATAGAGAATGGGAAAAACTGTTTTTT.